The following is a T cell receptor (beta chain) sequence with its context. Its specific antigen is unknown. Base qualities are not at hand, and no much larger clone is one base apart. These data are taken from a study of early T cells in non-severe SARS-CoV-2 infection (dated by TCRdb to about 2021). Broadly, across the study: Because TCR sequencing relied on bulk RNA taken from unsorted whole blood, pairing of alpha and beta chains was not possible. Results the study describes overall, beyond this receptor: VDJdb matching was skewed toward anti-spike CD8 responses and likely underestimated virus-specific expansions by missing private and CD4 specificities.

To prepare the library, 5' RACE was applied. The sequencer was a NextSeq 500. Unique molecular identifiers were attached to individual cDNA molecules in the TCR library protocol so that sequencing error and PCR bias could be corrected. TCR alpha and beta chains were both sequenced, and the abundances of alpha and beta sequences in each sample were closely correlated with each other. The original pipeline was this. Decombinator V4 was used to annotate the V gene, J gene and CDR3 of the TCR sequences. Expanded TCRs were defined as changing significantly between any two time points under a Poisson model with p below 0.0001. Abundances of TCRs were expressed as counts per million after normalisation to the total number of TCRs sequenced in each sample. MAIT TCRs were defined by TRAV1-2 paired with TRAJ12, TRAJ20 or TRAJ33, and iNKT TCRs by TRAV10 paired with TRAJ18. A search of VDJdb, accessed on 1 November 2021, was run for TCRs annotated to CMV, EBV and SARS-CoV-2, with TCRs annotated for multiple antigens excluded. TCRdb redid the processing of the public reads, applying fastp at Q25 and MiXCR, and retained in-frame beta chains. Each entry is one CDR3 protein sequence, shown with its most common DNA and genes. The V and J calls here are based on TCRdb, not the publication. This sample has some 83,000 distinct CDR3 sequences in its table, and about 10% of those were observed once. The leading ten clones occupy just over 8% of the sample.

A case-control design nested within a healthcare worker cohort in London, UK, was used, with weekly nasopharyngeal swab PCR tests and blood sampling performed. Healthcare workers were recruited between 23 and 31 March 2020, during the week of the UK lockdown, and were followed weekly for up to about 15 weeks. CDR1 and CDR2 are drawn from the germline V gene: MNHEY, SVGEGT. The CDR3 contains 15 residues, cysteine and phenylalanine counted. The sequence is cut down to CDR3 DNA, 45 bases in frame from base 1. V is clipped by 2 bases and J by 5 bases, and the sequence between their germline boundaries is 12 bases long.

Rearrangement joined TRBV6-2 or TRBV6-3 to TRBJ2-2; the D gene remains uncertain. This sequence originates from an adult who was a healthcare worker with PCR-confirmed SARS-CoV-2 infection or an uninfected control (not recorded which). This material consisted of whole blood, taken at baseline. The CDR3 protein sequence reads: CASSYRHSSTGELFF. The DNA is TGTGCCAGCAGTTACCGCCATTCTAGTACCGGGGAGCTGTTTTTT.